The 25 T cell receptor beta chains listed next were all sequenced from one sample in a study of blood T cell repertoires in COVID-19. TCRdb's copy holds only in-frame clones and misses some; the assay was immunoSEQ multiplex PCR. The data contain about 110,000 clones, 72% of them singletons. Sequences were obtained from peripheral blood. These receptors were collected from an older woman with acute or convalescent COVID-19.

The chain carries TRBV10-3 and TRBJ1-1; 7 nucleotides match TRBD1. CDR3 size: 15 residues. Trimming took 6 bases from V and 0 from J; bases not matched to a gene: 7. Germline V gene sequence: CDR1 ENHRY, CDR2 SYGVKD. This CDR3 reads CAISSRGTVNTEAFF. The CDR3 nucleotides are TGTGCCATCAGCTCCCGGGGGACAGTGAACACTGAAGCTTTCTTT.

The chain couples TRBV7-2 to TRBJ1-4, with a weak D call TRBD1 (6 bases). Germline values: CDR1 SGHTA, CDR2 FQGNSA. Trimming took 5 bases from V and 10 from J, leaving 20 bases between them. This CDR3 spans 15 amino acids. The CDR3 DNA reads as TGTGCCAGCAGCGGGAGGGGACAAGGTGGAGGAAAACTGTTTTTT. Residues: CASSGRGQGGGKLFF.

This clone was recorded a few times. This chain connects TRBV7-2 to TRBJ2-2; D call uncertain. The CDR3 runs 12 residues. The germline CDR1 and CDR2 sequences are SGHTA and FQGNSA. Trimming pared 9 bases from V and 1 base from J, leaving 6 bases between. CDR3 amino acids: CASNRNTGELFF. The CDR3 nucleotides are TGTGCCAGTAATAGGAACACCGGGGAGCTGTTTTTT. The full variable domain, in which reference TRBV7-2 and TRBJ2-2 provide the parts outside the CDR3, is GAGVSQSPSNKVTEKGKDVELRCDPISGHTALYWYRQSLGQGLEFLIYFQGNSAPDKSGLPSDRFSAERTGGSVSTLTIQRTQQEDSAVYLCASNRNTGELFFGEGSRLTVL.

The chain recombines TRBV5-1 with TRBJ2-3; D gene ambiguous. The CDR3 totals 13 residues. Germline CDR1 and CDR2: SGHRS and YFSETQ. The V end was cut by 3 bases, the J end by 2 bases, with 7 bases between. The CDR3 sequence is CASSSPPTDTQYF. CDR3 in DNA: TGCGCCAGCAGCTCTCCCCCCACAGATACGCAGTATTTT.

The table lists this clone with a count of one. The J gene is TRBJ1-4, the V gene TRBV10-3; D may be TRBD1 (6 bases). V lost 6 bases and J 1 base, leaving 9 bases between the germline ends. Germline CDR1 is ENHRY and CDR2 is SYGVKD. The CDR3 is 14 residues long. CDR3 nucleotides: TGTGCCATCAGACAGGGTGGAACTAATGAAAAACTGTTTTTT. Translated, it gives CAIRQGGTNEKLFF.

At least ten counts were recorded for this clone. This chain joins TRBV9 and TRBJ1-3; 8 bases map to TRBD1. Germline CDR1 SGDLS, CDR2 YYNGEE. This CDR3 spans 18 amino acids. V gave up 2 bases and J gave up 0 bases; unmatched junction bases: 10. The CDR3 is CASSVGTGLRYSGNTIYF. The CDR3 DNA reads as TGTGCCAGCAGCGTGGGGACAGGCTTACGGTACTCTGGAAACACCATATATTTT.

This clone was detected only once. The gene calls are TRBV30 and TRBJ2-1; possible D gene TRBD1, 6 bases. V lost 0 bases and J 0 bases, leaving 18 bases between the germline ends. Germline CDR1 is GTSNPN and CDR2 is SVGIG (reference sequence). The CDR3 spans 18 residues. The CDR3 sequence is CAWSVRWGTGSSYNEQFF. As DNA, the CDR3 is TGTGCCTGGAGTGTACGATGGGGCACAGGGAGCTCCTACAATGAGCAGTTCTTC.

This clone has only a few counts. Here the CDR3 reads CASSHGRGDYGYTF. In DNA, the CDR3 is TGCGCCAGCAGTCACGGCAGGGGGGACTATGGCTACACCTTC. V and J are TRBV23-1 and TRBJ1-2, with 7 bases identical to TRBD1. Being an ORF, TRBV23-1 has a function that is uncertain. This CDR3 has 14 amino acids. J was trimmed by 3 bases and V by 3 bases; bases with no gene match: 4.

This clone was seen just once. The chain couples TRBV2 to TRBJ1-5; 8 bases line up with TRBD1. The CDR3 is made up of 15 amino acids. From germline, CDR1 is SNHLY and CDR2 FYNNEI. The V and J ends lost 5 bases and 4 bases, in that order; junction bases with no gene match: 7. CDR3 residues: CASSLRTGKNQPQHF. CDR3 in DNA: TGTGCCAGCAGTCTACGGACAGGGAAAAATCAGCCCCAGCATTTT.

The J gene is TRBJ2-2, the V gene TRBV5-6, with 7 bases identical to TRBD1. The ends lost 3 bases at V and 4 bases at J; junction bases unmatched: 6. The germline gives CDR1 SGHDT, CDR2 YYEEEE. This CDR3 is 15 amino acids long. The CDR3 region has the DNA TGTGCCAGCAGCTCCCCGACAGGGCCCACCGGGGAGCTGTTTTTT. Translating it yields CASSSPTGPTGELFF.

This clone was detected only once. The chain carries TRBV4-3 and TRBJ1-1; 8 nucleotides line up with TRBD1. The CDR3 is 14 amino acids. The germline gives CDR1 LGHNA, CDR2 YSLEER. Trimming cost V 1 base and J 5 bases; bases outside gene matches: 3. In nucleotides, the CDR3 is TGCGCCAGCAGCCAAGGGACAGGGAGGACTGAAGCTTTCTTT. It translates to CASSQGTGRTEAFF.

V usage is TRBV5-1 and J usage is TRBJ2-7; possible D gene TRBD1, 6 bases. The CDR3 is 14 amino acids. V gave up 1 base and J gave up 3 bases, with 11 bases separating them. Germline-derived CDR1 and CDR2 are SGHRS and YFSETQ. Here the CDR3 reads CASSLPGADYEQYF. CDR3 coding DNA: TGCGCCAGCAGCTTGCCAGGGGCCGACTACGAGCAGTACTTC.

This chain connects TRBV18 to TRBJ1-2; perhaps TRBD1 as D (5 bases). V lost 6 bases to trimming and J lost 6 bases, with 23 bases between them. This CDR3 is built from 16 residues. Looked up from germline, CDR1 is KGHSH and CDR2 is LQKENI. The CDR3 region has the DNA TGTGCCAGCTCCCCCCCTCTTTGGGACTCGCAAGATGGCTACACCTTC. Its translation is CASSPPLWDSQDGYTF. The full variable domain, with the rest looked up from reference TRBV18 and TRBJ1-2, is NAGVMQNPRHLVRRRGQEARLRCSPMKGHSHVYWYRQLPEEGLKFMVYLQKENIIDESGMPKERFSAEFPKEGPSILRIQQVVRGDSAAYFCASSPPLWDSQDGYTFGSGTRLTVV.

J is TRBJ1-1 and V is TRBV5-1, with 7 bases fitting TRBD1. Trimming removed 8 bases from V and 0 bases from J; junction bases left unmatched: 10. The CDR3 spans 15 residues. Looked up from germline, CDR1 is SGHRS and CDR2 is YFSETQ. The CDR3 DNA reads as TGCGCCAGTTCGACAGGGATGGGTATGAACACTGAAGCTTTCTTT. Encoded protein: CASSTGMGMNTEAFF.

The chain uses TRBV5-1 and TRBJ2-3, with a tentative D call TRBD2 (6 bases). This CDR3 comprises 14 residues. Trimming removed 0 bases at V and 5 bases at J, with 10 bases between. The germline V gene has CDR1 SGHRS and CDR2 YFSETQ. CDR3 in amino acids: CASSLGGVEDTQYF. CDR3 sequence (DNA): TGCGCCAGCAGCTTGGGCGGGGTGGAAGATACGCAGTATTTT.

The chain uses TRBV27 and TRBJ2-7; D is unresolved. V shed 0 bases and J shed 3 bases, with 15 bases lying between them. Germline-derived CDR1 and CDR2 are MNHEY and SMNVEV (reference sequence). The CDR3 has 16 residues. The DNA of the CDR3 is TGTGCCAGCAGTTTATCTTCAGGTTACTTAGTCTACGAGCAGTACTTC. It specifies CASSLSSGYLVYEQYF.

The chain employs TRBV7-9 and TRBJ1-6; TRBD1 matches at 7 bases. Looked up from germline, CDR1 is SEHNR and CDR2 is FQNEAQ (reference sequence). V shed 2 bases, J shed 9 bases, and the junction held 4 bases outside the gene matches. The CDR3 spans 14 residues. The DNA of the CDR3 is TGTGCCAGCAGCTTACCAGGGGGAATTTCACCCCTCCACTTT. Translated, it gives CASSLPGGISPLHF.

This clone showed up just once. The V gene is TRBV7-8, the J gene TRBJ2-7, with D maybe TRBD2 (7 bases). Trimming shortened V by 5 bases and J by 7 bases, and 21 bases separated the two germline ends. CDR1 and CDR2 from the germline V gene are SGHVS and FQNEAQ. The CDR3 sequence is 15 residues long. In nucleotides, the CDR3 is TGTGCCAGCAGCCCGTCGGGGGGCTTCGTCTGGGAGCAGTACTTC. The encoded protein is CASSPSGGFVWEQYF.

J is TRBJ2-7 and V is TRBV9, with 9 bases matching TRBD1. Trimming at V came to 4 bases and at J to 6 bases, leaving 8 bases not matched to a gene. This CDR3 spans 14 amino acids. Germline CDR1 and CDR2: SGDLS and YYNGEE. The CDR3, as DNA: TGTGCCAGCAGCCAACGGGACAGGGTTAGCGAGCAGTACTTC. Protein product: CASSQRDRVSEQYF.

This chain uses TRBV19 with TRBJ1-1; the match to TRBD1 covers 8 bases. V lost 8 bases and J lost 3; bases outside the gene matches: 11. Per germline, CDR1 LNHDA and CDR2 SQIVND (reference sequence). The CDR3 loop spans 15 amino acids. The CDR3 DNA reads TGTGCCAGTCGAGGACAGGGCGGATTGGACACTGAAGCTTTCTTT. Protein: CASRGQGGLDTEAFF.

The chain links TRBV18 to TRBJ2-3; the D gene is possibly TRBD2 (5 bases). Looked up from germline, CDR1 is KGHSH and CDR2 is LQKENI. Trimming shortened V by 6 bases and J by 2 bases, and 24 bases separated the two germline ends. This CDR3 is 18 amino acids long. In nucleotides, the CDR3 is TGTGCCAGCTCCCCTAGAGGGCTAGCCGGGCCTTACACAGATACGCAGTATTTT. Its protein is CASSPRGLAGPYTDTQYF.

The genes are TRBV20-1 and TRBJ1-2; possibly TRBD1 for D (6 bases). V was clipped by 3 bases and J by 8 bases, with 7 bases between them. This CDR3 comprises 10 residues. Germline-derived CDR1 and CDR2 are DFQATT and SNEGSKA (reference sequence). The CDR3 region has the DNA TGCAGTGCTAGTAGGGGGGGCTACACCTTC. Translating it yields CSASRGGYTF.

This clone has only one observation. V is TRBV28 and J is TRBJ1-2; 8 bases match TRBD1. The CDR3 contains 16 residues. The junction had 13 bases not matched to a gene; V was cut back by 2 bases and J by 8 bases. CDR1 is MDHEN and CDR2 is SYDVKM in the germline V gene. The CDR3 region is CASSLVARTGGSGYTF. The CDR3, as DNA: TGTGCCAGCAGTTTAGTAGCAAGAACAGGGGGAAGCGGCTACACCTTC.

The chain has TRBV12-3 or TRBV12-4 and TRBJ1-3; tentatively, D is TRBD1 (6 bases). The CDR3 is made up of 13 amino acids. The V end was cut by 1 base, the J end by 6 bases, with 7 bases between. In DNA form, the CDR3 reads TGTGCCAGCAGTTTAGGACAGGCAAACACCATATATTTT. As protein: CASSLGQANTIYF.

The chain couples TRBV11-2 to TRBJ2-5; D is possibly TRBD2 (7 bases). Germline-derived CDR1 and CDR2 are SGHAT and FQNNGV. The CDR3 length is 17 residues. Between the trimmed V and J ends, which lost 5 bases and 0 bases, there was a span of 19 bases. The CDR3 sequence: CASSQSARGRYQETQYF. In DNA, the CDR3 is TGTGCCAGCAGCCAATCGGCGCGGGGGCGATACCAAGAGACCCAGTACTTC.